This T cell receptor (beta chain) appears in the sequencing data of a study of blood T cells in healthy people across ages. The CDR3 covers 12 residues. Trimming left V 6 bases short and J 8 bases short, with 16 bases between. Germline values: CDR1 DFQATT, CDR2 SNEGSKA (reference sequence). Study-level results: Long-lived donors carried more naive CD4+ cells and greater diversity than aged donors. Investigators viewed diversity estimates from one million T cells as underestimates, the study reported.

Sample-barcoded 5' priming and a J-beta primer mix drove a second PCR of roughly 6 to 12 cycles. Sequencing of every sample gave 2.5 million or more CDR3-containing paired-end reads. TCRdb reprocessed the 5' RACE reads with MiXCR, giving one entry per CDR3 protein. The sample lists about 1.1 million distinct CDR3 sequences; about two fifths were seen once. There are a few counts of this clonotype. Its matching antigen is unknown. Sample: blood. The sequence came from a man younger than 35 in good health. The chain has TRBV20-1 and TRBJ1-1; a weak D match, TRBD1 (6 bases). The CDR3 DNA sequence: TGCAGTGCAAAAAAGGGACAATCCGAAGCTTTCTTT. This encodes CSAKKGQSEAFF.